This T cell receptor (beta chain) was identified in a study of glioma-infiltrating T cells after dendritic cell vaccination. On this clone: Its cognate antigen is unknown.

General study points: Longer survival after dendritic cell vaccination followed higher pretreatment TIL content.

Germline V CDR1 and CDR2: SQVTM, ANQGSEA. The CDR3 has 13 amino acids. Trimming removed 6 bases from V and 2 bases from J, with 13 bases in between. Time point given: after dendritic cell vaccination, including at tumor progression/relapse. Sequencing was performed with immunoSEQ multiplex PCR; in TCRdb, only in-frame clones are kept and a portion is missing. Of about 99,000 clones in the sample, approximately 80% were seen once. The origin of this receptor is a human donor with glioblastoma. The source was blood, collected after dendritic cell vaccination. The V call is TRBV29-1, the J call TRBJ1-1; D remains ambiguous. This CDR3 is CSVGDPTNTEAFF. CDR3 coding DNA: TGCAGCGTGGGAGATCCGACCAACACTGAAGCTTTCTTT.